Each of the 25 T cell receptor beta chains below was sequenced from the same sample in a study of blood T cell repertoires in COVID-19. The assay was immunoSEQ multiplex PCR, and TCRdb's table has in-frame clones only and misses some. The profile covers approximately 150,000 clones, with roughly 83% appearing a single time and roughly 15% taken by the ten largest. Sequencing input: peripheral blood. These receptors were obtained from a woman aged 80 or older with acute or convalescent COVID-19.

This chain connects TRBV6-5 to TRBJ2-5, with 7 positions matching TRBD1. Germline CDR1 MNHEY, CDR2 SVGAGI. This CDR3 is 15 amino acids long. Trimming took 5 bases from V and 1 from J; bases not matched to a gene: 7. CDR3 DNA: TGTGCCAGCAGTCGACAGGGTGGCCCCCAAGAGACCCAGTACTTC. Its translation: CASSRQGGPQETQYF.

The V gene is TRBV7-6, the J gene TRBJ2-2; TRBD2 might be the D (6 bases). This CDR3 spans 13 amino acids. Germline V gene data show CDR1 as SGHVS and CDR2 as FNYEAQ. Trimming shortened V by 4 bases and J by 5 bases, and 8 bases separated the two germline ends. Here the CDR3 reads CASSSRGTGELFF. CDR3 in DNA: TGTGCCAGCAGCTCCCGGGGGACCGGGGAGCTGTTTTTT.

The V and J genes are TRBV3-1 (or the pseudogene TRBV3-2) and TRBJ1-1; D is unclear. The CDR3 has 14 residues. Germline V gene lookup returns CDR1 LGHDT and CDR2 YNNKEL (reference sequence). V lost 6 bases to trimming and J lost 1 base, with 12 bases between them. The chain's CDR3 is CASSRPEQNTEAFF. The CDR3 nucleotides are TGTGCCAGCAGTCGCCCCGAACAGAACACTGAAGCTTTCTTT.

The chain links TRBV7-9 to TRBJ1-5; D perhaps matches TRBD1 (5 bases). There are 13 residues in the CDR3. The V end was cut by 10 bases, the J end by 3 bases, with 13 bases between. Germline lookup yields CDR1 SEHNR and CDR2 FQNEAQ (reference sequence). CDR3 in amino acids: CATTQGTNQPQHF. CDR3 coding DNA: TGTGCCACCACCCAGGGCACCAATCAGCCCCAGCATTTT.

The CDR3 sequence is CASSPPSETQYF. The CDR3 DNA is TGTGCCAGCAGCCCCCCTTCAGAGACCCAGTACTTC. The chain has TRBV7-2 and TRBJ2-5, with D unresolved. Germline values: CDR1 SGHTA, CDR2 FQGNSA. Trimming stripped 5 bases from V and 4 bases from J, with 8 bases between. The CDR3 is 12 amino acids.

The rearrangement uses TRBV7-6 and TRBJ2-7; 7 bases line up with TRBD1. V was pared by 1 base and J by 2 bases, with 11 bases of the junction left unmatched. The CDR3 contains 17 residues. Germline V gene data show CDR1 as SGHVS and CDR2 as FNYEAQ. The CDR3 DNA reads TGTGCCAGCAGCTTAGGGACAGGCACCATCGGTACCTACGAGCAGTACTTC. It yields the protein CASSLGTGTIGTYEQYF.

The rearrangement links TRBV9 to TRBJ2-1, with D possibly TRBD2 on 6 matching bases. V was cut by 4 bases and J by 9 bases, with 17 bases left in between. Per the germline V gene, CDR1 is SGDLS and CDR2 is YYNGEE. The CDR3 is made up of 14 amino acids. The CDR3 nucleotides are TGTGCCAGCAGCACCTACCCTCAAGCGGGTGAGCAGTTCTTC. Translating gives CASSTYPQAGEQFF.

The chain links TRBV6-5 to TRBJ1-2, with TRBD1 as a possible D gene (5 bases). V was cut by 0 bases and J by 8 bases, with 13 bases left in between. Germline V CDR1 and CDR2: MNHEY, SVGAGI. The CDR3 has 14 amino acids. The CDR3 region is CASSYSIQGLGYTF. DNA for the CDR3: TGTGCCAGCAGTTACTCGATCCAGGGCCTAGGCTACACCTTC.

The chain carries TRBV19 and TRBJ1-2; D gene unclear. CDR1 and CDR2 (germline): LNHDA, SQIVND (reference sequence). Trimming left V 1 base short and J 4 bases short, with 7 bases between. The CDR3 covers 13 residues. The CDR3 DNA follows: TGTGCCAGTAGTATAGGGAGGACCTATGGCTACACCTTC. Amino acid sequence: CASSIGRTYGYTF.

The V call is TRBV27, the J call TRBJ1-1; the match to TRBD1 covers 7 bases. V dropped 5 bases and J dropped 11; count of bases not matched to a gene: 8. This CDR3 has 12 amino acids. Germline values: CDR1 MNHEY, CDR2 SMNVEV (reference sequence). The CDR3 loop reads CASSTRDSRAFF. In DNA, the CDR3 is TGTGCCAGCAGTACCAGGGACAGTCGGGCTTTCTTT.

The rearrangement uses TRBV7-2 and TRBJ1-2; possible D gene TRBD1, 6 bases. CDR3 size: 16 residues. V was clipped by 0 bases and J by 5 bases, with 16 bases between them. CDR1 and CDR2 from the germline V gene are SGHTA and FQGNSA. The CDR3: CASSLAIRGSGYGYTF. In DNA form, the CDR3 reads TGTGCCAGCAGCTTAGCAATCAGGGGCTCGGGGTATGGCTACACCTTC.

V usage is TRBV11-3 and J usage is TRBJ2-7; 9 bases match TRBD2. V dropped 5 bases and J dropped 5; count of bases not matched to a gene: 10. CDR1 and CDR2 (germline): SGHNT, YENEEA. The CDR3 length is 15 residues. DNA of the CDR3: TGTGCCAGCAGCCCCGGGCTAGCGGGAACCCACGAGCAGTACTTC. This gives the protein CASSPGLAGTHEQYF.

The CDR3 spells CASSPRQGGGAEKLFF. The DNA of the CDR3 is TGTGCCAGCAGCCCCCGACAGGGAGGAGGGGCCGAAAAACTGTTTTTT. This chain joins TRBV7-2 and TRBJ1-4; 7 nucleotides line up with TRBD1. CDR1 SGHTA and CDR2 FQGNSA come from the germline V gene. CDR3 length: 16 residues. V lost 5 bases, J lost 8 bases, and 14 bases stayed unmatched.

The genes are TRBV6-6 and TRBJ1-1; D remains unclear. The CDR3 length is 15 residues. Germline V gives CDR1 MNHNY, CDR2 SVGAGI (reference sequence). V shed 2 bases and J shed 0 bases, with 10 bases lying between them. The CDR3 sequence: CASSYRVRLNTEAFF. CDR3 in DNA: TGTGCCAGCAGTTACCGGGTCAGATTGAACACTGAAGCTTTCTTT.

The V gene is TRBV3-1 (or the pseudogene TRBV3-2), the J gene TRBJ1-2, with D hard to call. The CDR3 covers 12 residues. The V end lost 6 bases, the J end lost 9 bases, and 14 bases lay between the germline ends. CDR1 and CDR2 (germline): LGHDT, YNNKEL (reference sequence). The DNA for the CDR3 is TGTGCCAGCAGTCAACCGAACATGCGCTACACCTTC. Translating it yields CASSQPNMRYTF.

This clone was counted only a few times. The rearrangement joins TRBV12-3 or TRBV12-4 to TRBJ2-7; D uncertain. V shed 5 bases and J shed 4 bases, with 9 bases lying between them. This CDR3 is 12 amino acids long. CDR3 sequence (DNA): TGTGCCAGCAGTCCCCAACTATACGAGCAGTACTTC. Its translation: CASSPQLYEQYF.

The chain uses TRBV3-1 (or the pseudogene TRBV3-2) and TRBJ2-7, with 7 bases aligning to TRBD1. V lost 5 bases, J lost 1 base, and 8 bases stayed unmatched. The CDR3 length is 15 residues. Per germline, CDR1 LGHDT and CDR2 YNNKEL (reference sequence). The CDR3 nucleotides read TGTGCCAGCAGCTCCCTTGGACAGGCATCCTACGAGCAGTACTTC. Translating it yields CASSSLGQASYEQYF.

J is TRBJ2-1 and V is TRBV5-1, with TRBD2 matching over 9 bases. V lost 8 bases and J lost 6; bases outside the gene matches: 6. From germline, CDR1 is SGHRS and CDR2 YFSETQ. This CDR3 contains 13 residues. The CDR3 is CASLAGAANEQFF. In DNA, the CDR3 is TGCGCCAGTTTAGCGGGGGCGGCCAATGAGCAGTTCTTC. The complete variable domain, with remaining parts taken from reference TRBV5-1 and TRBJ2-1, reads KAGVTQTPRYLIKTRGQQVTLSCSPISGHRSVSWYQQTPGQGLQFLFEYFSETQRNKGNFPGRFSGRQFSNSRSEMNVSTLELGDSALYLCASLAGAANEQFFGPGTRLTVL.

This sequence joins TRBV27 and TRBJ2-7, with 8 positions matching TRBD2. This CDR3 comprises 15 residues. The V gene end was trimmed by 0 bases and the J gene end by 5 bases; junction bases not matched to a gene: 6. Germline CDR1 is MNHEY and CDR2 is SMNVEV (reference sequence). The CDR3 sequence: CASSLSDAGGNEQYF. DNA of the CDR3: TGTGCCAGCAGTTTATCCGATGCGGGAGGCAACGAGCAGTACTTC.

The chain couples TRBV5-5 to TRBJ2-2, with TRBD2 matching 8 bases. The CDR3 consists of 17 residues. Germline loops: CDR1 SGHKS, CDR2 YYEKEE (reference sequence). Trimming removed 0 bases from V and 5 bases from J; junction bases left unmatched: 9. The CDR3: CASSLVAGSARTGELFF. CDR3 nucleotide sequence: TGTGCCAGCAGCTTGGTAGCGGGGAGCGCGAGGACCGGGGAGCTGTTTTTT.

The chain recombines TRBV30 with TRBJ1-5; TRBD1 matches at 10 bases. The CDR3 sequence is 15 residues long. The junction had 6 bases not matched to a gene; V was cut back by 2 bases and J by 5 bases. CDR1 and CDR2 (germline): GTSNPN, SVGIG (reference sequence). CDR3 coding DNA: TGTGCCTGGAGTCCGACAGGGGGCCCCCATCAGCCCCAGCATTTT. As protein: CAWSPTGGPHQPQHF.

The chain has TRBV19 and TRBJ1-4; TRBD1 matches at 7 bases. The CDR3 contains 14 residues. Germline loops: CDR1 LNHDA, CDR2 SQIVND (reference sequence). Trimming at V came to 5 bases and at J to 2 bases, leaving 2 bases not matched to a gene. CDR3 coding DNA: TGTGCCAGTAGTCCGGGACAGACTAATGAAAAACTGTTTTTT. This encodes CASSPGQTNEKLFF.

This chain connects TRBV9 to TRBJ1-2; a possible D gene is TRBD1 (6 bases). Deletions cut 4 bases from V and 0 bases from J, with 13 bases between. CDR3 length equals 15 residues. Looked up from germline, CDR1 is SGDLS and CDR2 is YYNGEE. In DNA form, the CDR3 reads TGTGCCAGCAGCCCTCCGGACAGACCTAACTATGGCTACACCTTC. Translating it yields CASSPPDRPNYGYTF.

J is TRBJ2-2 and V is TRBV5-6, with unresolved D. Trimming cost V 0 bases and J 7 bases, with 13 bases left between them. The germline V gene encodes CDR1 SGHDT and CDR2 YYEEEE. The CDR3 has 15 residues. CDR3 protein: CASSLVLPGGGELFF. The CDR3 DNA sequence: TGTGCCAGCAGCTTGGTCCTCCCTGGCGGCGGGGAGCTGTTTTTT.

This clone was observed once. This sample also contains other DNA sequences that code for the same CDR3. V and J are TRBV28 and TRBJ2-7; D call uncertain. CDR3 length: 12 residues. The germline V and J ends were trimmed by 2 bases and 4 bases, with 6 bases remaining between them. Germline-derived CDR1 and CDR2 are MDHEN and SYDVKM. The CDR3 DNA is TGTGCCAGCAGTTTAGCAGGTTACGAGCAGTACTTC. This gives the protein CASSLAGYEQYF.